These 22 T cell receptor beta chains originate from one sample sequenced in a study of identical twins. TCRdb reanalysed the 5' RACE reads using MiXCR and keeps one entry per CDR3 protein. The profile shows some 240,000 distinct CDR3 sequences, 10% of them singletons. Source material: memory T cells sorted from blood. The receptor source for this set is a man aged 45 to 65 in good health.

V gene TRBV7-6 combines with J gene TRBJ2-7; 7 positions match TRBD1. CDR1 SGHVS and CDR2 FNYEAQ come from the germline V gene. The CDR3 contains 15 residues. The V segment lost 3 bases and the J segment 0 bases; nucleotides outside the gene matches: 5. CDR3 protein: CASSFLRDSSYEQYF. DNA for the CDR3: TGTGCCAGCAGCTTCCTCCGGGACAGCTCCTACGAGCAGTACTTC.

This clonotype has only a few counts. V usage is TRBV7-9 and J usage is TRBJ2-1, with a weak D call TRBD1 (6 bases). The length of the CDR3 is 16 residues. Trimming took 1 base from V and 4 from J, leaving 14 bases between them. The V gene's germline CDR1 is SEHNR and CDR2 FQNEAQ (reference sequence). CDR3 protein: CASSLVGAPTYNEQFF. The CDR3 nucleotides are TGTGCCAGCAGCTTAGTGGGGGCTCCTACTTACAATGAGCAGTTCTTC.

This rearrangement joins TRBV18 to TRBJ2-3; D is possibly TRBD1 (5 bases). Germline CDR1 and CDR2: KGHSH and LQKENI. This CDR3 has 14 amino acids. V lost 0 bases, J lost 5 bases, and 9 bases lay in between. The CDR3 loop reads CASSPPTGIDTQYF. CDR3 coding DNA: TGTGCCAGCTCACCACCCACAGGAATAGATACGCAGTATTTT. The full variable domain, completed using reference TRBV18 and TRBJ2-3, is NAGVMQNPRHLVRRRGQEARLRCSPMKGHSHVYWYRQLPEEGLKFMVYLQKENIIDESGMPKERFSAEFPKEGPSILRIQQVVRGDSAAYFCASSPPTGIDTQYFGPGTRLTVL.

The sample holds a few counts of this clonotype. This rearrangement joins TRBV2 to TRBJ2-3; TRBD2 aligns across 13 bases. Germline lookup yields CDR1 SNHLY and CDR2 FYNNEI. This CDR3 contains 14 residues. V was pared by 6 bases and J by 5 bases, with 2 bases of the junction left unmatched. The CDR3 bases are TGTGCCAGCAGAAGACTAGCGGGAGGAGATACGCAGTATTTT. It translates to CASRRLAGGDTQYF.

The J gene is TRBJ2-7, the V gene TRBV4-3, with D tentatively TRBD1 (5 bases). This CDR3 spans 14 amino acids. Germline lookup yields CDR1 LGHNA and CDR2 YSLEER. Trimming removed 0 bases from V and 2 bases from J, with 8 bases in between. The CDR3 DNA reads as TGCGCCAGCAGCCAAGATGAACAGGCCTACGAGCAGTACTTC. This translates into CASSQDEQAYEQYF.

A few counts support this clonotype. This chain joins TRBV5-1 and TRBJ1-4; perhaps TRBD1 as D (5 bases). The germline CDR1 and CDR2 sequences are SGHRS and YFSETQ. Trimming took off 0 bases at V and 7 bases at J, with 13 bases between the two ends. The CDR3 totals 15 residues. The CDR3 region has the DNA TGCGCCAGCAGCTTGGATGGGGCGTTGCGTGAAAAACTGTTTTTT. Its translation is CASSLDGALREKLFF.

This clonotype occurred a few times. J is TRBJ1-4 and V is TRBV6-1; 9 bases line up with TRBD1. This CDR3 is 14 amino acids long. Trimming cost V 10 bases and J 8 bases; bases outside gene matches: 11. CDR1 and CDR2 (germline): MNHNS, SASEGT. This chain's CDR3 is CATNNRGQAEKLFF. The CDR3 DNA reads TGTGCCACCAACAACAGGGGGCAGGCGGAAAAACTGTTTTTT.

A few counts support this clonotype. The chain uses TRBV6-5 and TRBJ2-1; D is perhaps TRBD1 (5 bases). V was trimmed by 2 bases and J by 1 base, leaving 9 bases between them. The CDR3 runs to 15 residues. Germline-derived CDR1 and CDR2 are MNHEY and SVGAGI. The CDR3 loop reads CASSYGRVSYNEQFF. DNA for the CDR3: TGTGCCAGCAGTTACGGCAGGGTTTCCTACAATGAGCAGTTCTTC.

The V call is TRBV5-1, the J call TRBJ2-1; D not resolved. V was clipped by 4 bases and J by 5 bases, with 13 bases between them. Germline values: CDR1 SGHRS, CDR2 YFSETQ. The CDR3 spans 14 residues. The CDR3 reads CASSQVLNHNEQFF. CDR3 bases: TGCGCCAGCAGCCAAGTTTTGAACCACAATGAGCAGTTCTTC.

This clonotype came up a few times. The chain links TRBV27 to TRBJ2-1; 9 bases fit TRBD1. The V gene end was trimmed by 5 bases and the J gene end by 0 bases; junction bases not matched to a gene: 14. The CDR3 extends over 19 amino acids. Germline assignment: CDR1 MNHEY and CDR2 SMNVEV (reference sequence). The CDR3 sequence is CASSPGQGLPRSSYNEQFF. CDR3 nucleotide sequence: TGTGCCAGCAGTCCCGGACAGGGGCTTCCTAGGAGCTCCTACAATGAGCAGTTCTTC.

This clonotype was picked up many times. The rearrangement joins TRBV5-5 to TRBJ1-2; TRBD1 aligns across 12 bases. This CDR3 contains 15 residues. Germline V gene sequence: CDR1 SGHKS, CDR2 YYEKEE (reference sequence). With V trimmed by 3 bases and J by 4 bases, 4 bases remained unmatched. DNA for the CDR3: TGTGCCAGCAGCTGGGGACAGGGGGCCCCCTATGGCTACACCTTC. Translating it yields CASSWGQGAPYGYTF.

This clonotype has at least ten counts. The chain combines TRBV15 with TRBJ2-7, with a tentative D call TRBD1 (6 bases). The V and J ends lost 6 bases and 3 bases respectively, with 12 bases between them. Germline-derived CDR1 and CDR2 are LNHNV and YYDKDF (reference sequence). The CDR3 length is 13 residues. CDR3 coding DNA: TGTGCCACCAGTGGGGACACCCGCTACGAGCAGTACTTC. As protein: CATSGDTRYEQYF.

The table lists this clonotype with a few counts. This chain uses TRBV7-2 with TRBJ2-7; D uncertain. The CDR3 runs 14 residues. V lost 3 bases and J lost 0, with 9 bases in between. CDR1 SGHTA and CDR2 FQGNSA come from the germline V gene. CDR3 coding DNA: TGTGCCAGCAGCTTTCCCAGGAGCTCCTACGAGCAGTACTTC. Protein sequence: CASSFPRSSYEQYF.

In its sample, this clonotype was seen many times. The rearrangement uses TRBV4-3 and TRBJ1-6; D uncertain. Per the germline V gene, CDR1 is LGHNA and CDR2 is YSLEER. V lost 4 bases to trimming and J lost 9 bases, with 7 bases between them. This CDR3 spans 12 amino acids. CDR3 sequence: CASSRTGSPLHF. CDR3 nucleotide sequence: TGCGCCAGCAGCCGGACTGGTTCACCCCTCCACTTT.

The chain employs TRBV5-1 and TRBJ2-3; TRBD2 agrees at 10 bases. Germline loops: CDR1 SGHRS, CDR2 YFSETQ. V was pared by 2 bases and J by 0 bases, with 3 bases of the junction left unmatched. The CDR3 length is 16 residues. The CDR3 is CASSFSSGGSTDTQYF. CDR3 bases: TGCGCCAGCAGCTTCTCTAGCGGGGGAAGCACAGATACGCAGTATTTT.

Many counts were recorded for this clonotype. The chain combines TRBV20-1 with TRBJ2-1; D unclear. CDR1 and CDR2 (germline): DFQATT, SNEGSKA (reference sequence). CDR3 length: 13 residues. V was clipped by 1 base and J by 9 bases, with 13 bases between them. The CDR3 sequence is CSARGPRTGEQFF. The CDR3 DNA is TGCAGTGCTAGAGGTCCCAGAACGGGTGAGCAGTTCTTC.

There are a few counts of this clonotype. The chain employs TRBV19 and TRBJ2-5, with D uncertain. The CDR3 contains 13 residues. Trimming took 3 bases from V and 7 from J, leaving 12 bases between them. CDR1 and CDR2 (germline): LNHDA, SQIVND (reference sequence). The CDR3 DNA sequence: TGTGCCAGTAGTATTGACTTGTGGGTGACCCAGTACTTC. Translating gives CASSIDLWVTQYF.

This clonotype has at least ten counts. The genes are TRBV12-3 or TRBV12-4 and TRBJ2-7, with D possibly TRBD2 on 6 matching bases. Between the trimmed V and J ends, which lost 3 bases and 2 bases, there was a span of 11 bases. The CDR3 totals 14 residues. CDR3 sequence (DNA): TGTGCCAGCAGTTTGCGGGGAACAACCTACGAGCAGTACTTC. Translation gives CASSLRGTTYEQYF.

This clonotype was recorded a few times. The CDR3 DNA follows: TGTGCCAGCAGCTTGGCCGAAGCTTTCTTT. Residues: CASSLAEAFF. This chain uses TRBV7-2 with TRBJ1-1; no firm D call. Germline V gene sequence: CDR1 SGHTA, CDR2 FQGNSA. V shed 3 bases and J shed 8 bases, with 4 bases lying between them. The CDR3 is 10 amino acids.

This clonotype has just a few counts. The rearrangement links TRBV27 to TRBJ2-5, with D perhaps matching TRBD1 or TRBD2 (6 bases each). The CDR3 has 15 residues. Germline V lookup: CDR1 MNHEY, CDR2 SMNVEV (reference sequence). Trimming removed 1 base from V and 5 bases from J, with 14 bases in between. The CDR3 loop reads CASSLLFGGHETQYF. The CDR3 nucleotides read TGTGCCAGCAGTTTATTGTTTGGGGGGCACGAGACCCAGTACTTC.

The rearrangement links TRBV5-5 to TRBJ2-7; D unresolved. CDR3 size: 18 residues. Germline V gene data show CDR1 as SGHKS and CDR2 as YYEKEE (reference sequence). The germline V and J ends were trimmed by 0 bases and 0 bases, with 19 bases remaining between them. CDR3 nucleotide sequence: TGTGCCAGCAGCTTGGAGGTCCTTGCTACTCTCAACTCCTACGAGCAGTACTTC. Amino acids: CASSLEVLATLNSYEQYF.

This clonotype was seen a few times. The chain links TRBV7-9 to TRBJ1-1; no clear D gene. The V gene's germline CDR1 is SEHNR and CDR2 FQNEAQ (reference sequence). This CDR3 region has 11 residues. V was pared by 1 base and J by 7 bases, with 4 bases between. In DNA, the CDR3 is TGTGCCAGCAGCTTAGGAGTTGAAGCTTTCTTT. Translation gives CASSLGVEAFF. Based on the CDR3 plus reference TRBV7-9 and TRBJ1-1, the full variable domain is DTGVSQNPRHKITKRGQNVTFRCDPISEHNRLYWYRQTLGQGPEFLTYFQNEAQLEKSRLLSDRFSAERPKGSFSTLEIQRTEQGDSAMYLCASSLGVEAFFGQGTRLTVV.